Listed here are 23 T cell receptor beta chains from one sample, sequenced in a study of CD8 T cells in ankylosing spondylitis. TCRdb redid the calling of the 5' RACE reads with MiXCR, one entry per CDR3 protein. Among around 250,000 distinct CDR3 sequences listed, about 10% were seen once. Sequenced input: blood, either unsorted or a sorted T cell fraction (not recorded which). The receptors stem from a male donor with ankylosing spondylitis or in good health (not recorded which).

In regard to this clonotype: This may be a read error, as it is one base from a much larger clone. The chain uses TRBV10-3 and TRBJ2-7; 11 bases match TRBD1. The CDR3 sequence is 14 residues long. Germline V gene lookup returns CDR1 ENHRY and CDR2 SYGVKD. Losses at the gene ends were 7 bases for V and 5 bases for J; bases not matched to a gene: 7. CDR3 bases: TGTGCCATCAACCTAGGACAGGGGGCTGACGAGCAGTACTTC. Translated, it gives CAINLGQGADEQYF.

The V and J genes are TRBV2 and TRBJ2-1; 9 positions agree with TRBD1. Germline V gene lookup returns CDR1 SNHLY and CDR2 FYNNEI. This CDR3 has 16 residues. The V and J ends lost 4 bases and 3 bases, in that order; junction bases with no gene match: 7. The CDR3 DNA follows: TGTGCCAGCAGTGGGGGACAGGGCAGTATCTACAATGAGCAGTTCTTC. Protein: CASSGGQGSIYNEQFF.

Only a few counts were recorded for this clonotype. CDR3 amino acids: CSATGTSGFEGFTDTQYF. The CDR3 DNA sequence: TGCAGCGCAACCGGGACTAGCGGGTTTGAGGGATTCACAGATACGCAGTATTTT. The V call is TRBV29-1, the J call TRBJ2-3; TRBD2 aligns across 12 bases. V lost 7 bases and J lost 2; bases outside the gene matches: 16. CDR1 is SQVTM and CDR2 is ANQGSEA in the germline V gene. CDR3 length: 18 amino acids.

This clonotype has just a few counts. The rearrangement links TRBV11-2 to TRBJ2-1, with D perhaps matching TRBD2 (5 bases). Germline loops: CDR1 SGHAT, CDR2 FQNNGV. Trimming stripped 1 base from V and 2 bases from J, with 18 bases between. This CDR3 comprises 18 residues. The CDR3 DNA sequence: TGTGCCAGCAGCTTAGTCCGAGGGATAGCCAACCCCTACAATGAGCAGTTCTTC. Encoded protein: CASSLVRGIANPYNEQFF. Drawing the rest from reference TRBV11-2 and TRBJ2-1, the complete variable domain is EAGVAQSPRYKIIEKRQSVAFWCNPISGHATLYWYQQILGQGPKLLIQFQNNGVVDDSQLPKDRFSAERLKGVDSTLKIQPAKLEDSAVYLCASSLVRGIANPYNEQFFGPGTRLTVL.

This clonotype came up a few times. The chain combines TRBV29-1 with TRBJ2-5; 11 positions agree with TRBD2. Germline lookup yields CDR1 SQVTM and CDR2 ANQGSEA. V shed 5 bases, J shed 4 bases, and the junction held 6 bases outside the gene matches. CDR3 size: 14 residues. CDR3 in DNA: TGCAGCGTTACTAGCGGGAGATTCAGAGAGACCCAGTACTTC. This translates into CSVTSGRFRETQYF. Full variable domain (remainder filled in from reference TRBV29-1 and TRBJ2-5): SAVISQKPSRDICQRGTSLTIQCQVDSQVTMMFWYRQQPGQSLTLIATANQGSEATYESGFVIDKFPISRPNLTFSTLTVSNMSPEDSSIYLCSVTSGRFRETQYFGPGTRLLVL.

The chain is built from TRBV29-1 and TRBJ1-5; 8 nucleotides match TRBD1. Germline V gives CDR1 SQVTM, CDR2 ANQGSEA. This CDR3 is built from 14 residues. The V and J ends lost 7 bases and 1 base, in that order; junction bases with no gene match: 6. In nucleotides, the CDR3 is TGCAGCGCCTGGACAGGGCAAAGCAATCAGCCCCAGCATTTT. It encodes CSAWTGQSNQPQHF.

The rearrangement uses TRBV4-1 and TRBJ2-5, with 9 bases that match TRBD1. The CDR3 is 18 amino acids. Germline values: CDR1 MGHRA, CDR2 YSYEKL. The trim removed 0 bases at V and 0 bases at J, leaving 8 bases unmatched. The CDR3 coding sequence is TGCGCCAGCAGCCAAGATCGGGGGTGGGACAGGGACCAAGAGACCCAGTACTTC. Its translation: CASSQDRGWDRDQETQYF.

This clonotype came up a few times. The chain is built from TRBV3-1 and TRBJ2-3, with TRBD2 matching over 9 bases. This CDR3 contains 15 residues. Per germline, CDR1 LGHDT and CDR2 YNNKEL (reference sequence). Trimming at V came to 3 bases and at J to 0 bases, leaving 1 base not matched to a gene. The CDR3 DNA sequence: TGTGCCAGCAGCCACACTAGCGGGAGCACAGATACGCAGTATTTT. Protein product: CASSHTSGSTDTQYF.

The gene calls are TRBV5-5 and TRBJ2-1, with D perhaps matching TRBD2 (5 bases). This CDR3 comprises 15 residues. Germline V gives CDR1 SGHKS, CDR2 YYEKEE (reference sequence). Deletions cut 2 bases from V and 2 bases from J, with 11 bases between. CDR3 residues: CASSFGVSTYNEQFF. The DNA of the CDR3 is TGTGCCAGCAGCTTCGGGGTTAGTACCTACAATGAGCAGTTCTTC. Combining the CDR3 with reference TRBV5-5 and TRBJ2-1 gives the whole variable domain DAGVTQSPTHLIKTRGQQVTLRCSPISGHKSVSWYQQVLGQGPQFIFQYYEKEERGRGNFPDRFSARQFPNYSSELNVNALLLGDSALYLCASSFGVSTYNEQFFGPGTRLTVL.

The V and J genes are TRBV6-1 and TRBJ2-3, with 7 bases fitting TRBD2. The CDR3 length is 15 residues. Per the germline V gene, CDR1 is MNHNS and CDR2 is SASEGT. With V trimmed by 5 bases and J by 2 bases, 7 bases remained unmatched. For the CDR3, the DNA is TGTGCCAGCAGTCGCGGACTAGACCTCACAGATACGCAGTATTTT. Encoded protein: CASSRGLDLTDTQYF.

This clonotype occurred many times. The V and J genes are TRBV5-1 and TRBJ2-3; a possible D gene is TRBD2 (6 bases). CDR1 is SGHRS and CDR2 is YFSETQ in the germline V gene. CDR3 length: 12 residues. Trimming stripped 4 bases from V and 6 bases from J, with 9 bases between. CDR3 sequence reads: CASSGGADTQYF. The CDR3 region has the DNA TGCGCCAGCAGCGGCGGGGCCGATACGCAGTATTTT.

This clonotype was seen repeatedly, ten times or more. For the CDR3, the DNA is TGTGCCACCGCCGTAGGGGCGGATAATTCACCCCTCCACTTT. It translates to CATAVGADNSPLHF. This chain uses TRBV28 with TRBJ1-6, with D possibly matching TRBD1 (5 bases). Trimming left V 10 bases short and J 5 bases short, with 15 bases between. The germline gives CDR1 MDHEN, CDR2 SYDVKM. This CDR3 has 14 amino acids.

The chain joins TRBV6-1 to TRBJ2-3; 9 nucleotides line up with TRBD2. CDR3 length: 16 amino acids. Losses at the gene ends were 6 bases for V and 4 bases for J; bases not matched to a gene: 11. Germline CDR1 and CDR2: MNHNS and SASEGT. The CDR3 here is CASRAQAGGSADTQYF. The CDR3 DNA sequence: TGTGCCAGCAGAGCCCAAGCGGGAGGCAGTGCAGATACGCAGTATTTT.

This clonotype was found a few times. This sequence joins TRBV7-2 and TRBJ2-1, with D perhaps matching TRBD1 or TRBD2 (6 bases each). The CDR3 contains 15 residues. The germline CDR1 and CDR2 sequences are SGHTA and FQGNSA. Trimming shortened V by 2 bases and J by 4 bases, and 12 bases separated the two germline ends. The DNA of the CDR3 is TGTGCCAGCAGCTTAAGGGGGGCGGAATACAATGAGCAGTTCTTC. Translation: CASSLRGAEYNEQFF.

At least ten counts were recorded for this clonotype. The CDR3 sequence is CASSFSFMEETQYF. The CDR3 bases are TGTGCCAGCAGTTTTTCTTTCATGGAAGAGACCCAGTACTTC. The chain uses TRBV27 and TRBJ2-5; D is unresolved. CDR1 is MNHEY, CDR2 SMNVEV, per germline (reference sequence). This CDR3 has 14 residues. Between the trimmed V and J ends, which lost 3 bases and 3 bases, there was a span of 11 bases.

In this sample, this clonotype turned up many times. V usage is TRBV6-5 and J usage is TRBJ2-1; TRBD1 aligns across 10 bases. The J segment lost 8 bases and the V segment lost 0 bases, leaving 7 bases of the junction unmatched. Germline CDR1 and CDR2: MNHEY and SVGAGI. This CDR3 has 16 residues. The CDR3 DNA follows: TGTGCCAGCAGTTACTCGGGACAGGGGATTGGCGATGAGCAGTTCTTC. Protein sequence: CASSYSGQGIGDEQFF.

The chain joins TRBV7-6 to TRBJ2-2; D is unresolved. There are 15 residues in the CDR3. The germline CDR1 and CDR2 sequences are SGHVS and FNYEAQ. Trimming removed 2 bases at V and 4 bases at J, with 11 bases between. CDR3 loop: CASSLMNGITGELFF. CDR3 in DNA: TGTGCCAGCAGCTTAATGAATGGAATCACCGGGGAGCTGTTTTTT.

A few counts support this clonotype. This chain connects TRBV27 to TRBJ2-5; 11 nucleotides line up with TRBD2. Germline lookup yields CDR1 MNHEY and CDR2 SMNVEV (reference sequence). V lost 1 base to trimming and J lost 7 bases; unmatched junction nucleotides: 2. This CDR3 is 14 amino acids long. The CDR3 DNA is TGTGCCAGCAGTTTATGGCTAGCGGGAGGGACCCAGTACTTC. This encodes CASSLWLAGGTQYF.

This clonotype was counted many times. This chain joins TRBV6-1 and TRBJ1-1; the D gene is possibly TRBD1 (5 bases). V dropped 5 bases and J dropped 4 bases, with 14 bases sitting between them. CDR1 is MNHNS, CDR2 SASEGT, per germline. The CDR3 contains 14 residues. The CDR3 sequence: CASSTNLGGTEAFF. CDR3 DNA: TGTGCCAGCAGTACGAATCTTGGGGGCACTGAAGCTTTCTTT.

The CDR3 coding sequence is TGCGCCAGCAGCCCCGAGGAGGGACTAGCCTACAATGAGCAGTTCTTC. The encoded protein is CASSPEEGLAYNEQFF. V and J are TRBV5-1 and TRBJ2-1; 8 bases agree with TRBD2. V shed 4 bases and J 2 bases; nucleotides not matched to a gene: 8. CDR1 is SGHRS and CDR2 is YFSETQ in the germline V gene. There are 16 residues in the CDR3.

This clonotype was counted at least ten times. The CDR3 here is CSAVGGLAGSYEQYF. The CDR3 DNA is TGCAGTGCCGTGGGGGGGCTAGCGGGTTCCTACGAGCAGTACTTC. The chain employs TRBV20-1 and TRBJ2-7, with 8 bases aligning to TRBD2. This CDR3 region has 15 residues. Germline V gives CDR1 DFQATT, CDR2 SNEGSKA (reference sequence). J was trimmed by 1 base and V by 6 bases; bases with no gene match: 11.

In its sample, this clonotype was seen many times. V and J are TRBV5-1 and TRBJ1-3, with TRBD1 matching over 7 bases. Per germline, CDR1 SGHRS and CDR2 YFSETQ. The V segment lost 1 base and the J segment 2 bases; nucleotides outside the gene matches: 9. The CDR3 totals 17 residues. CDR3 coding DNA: TGCGCCAGCAGCTTGCAGGGGGGCGGTTTGGCTGGAAACACCATATATTTT. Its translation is CASSLQGGGLAGNTIYF.

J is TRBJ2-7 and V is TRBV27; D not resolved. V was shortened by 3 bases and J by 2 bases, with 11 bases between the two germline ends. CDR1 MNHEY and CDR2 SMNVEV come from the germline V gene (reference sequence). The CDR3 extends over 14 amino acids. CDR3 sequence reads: CASSFLGRTYEQYF. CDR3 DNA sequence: TGTGCCAGCAGTTTCTTGGGCAGAACCTACGAGCAGTACTTC.